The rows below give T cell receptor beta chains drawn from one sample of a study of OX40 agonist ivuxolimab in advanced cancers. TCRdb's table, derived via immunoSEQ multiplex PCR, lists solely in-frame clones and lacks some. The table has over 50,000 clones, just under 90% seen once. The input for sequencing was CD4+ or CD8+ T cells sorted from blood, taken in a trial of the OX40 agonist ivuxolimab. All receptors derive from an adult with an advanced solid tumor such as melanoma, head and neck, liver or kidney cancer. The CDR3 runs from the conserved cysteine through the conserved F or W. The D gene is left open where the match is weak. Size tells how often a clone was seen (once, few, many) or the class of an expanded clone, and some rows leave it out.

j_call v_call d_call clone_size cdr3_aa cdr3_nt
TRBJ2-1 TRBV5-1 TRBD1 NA CASSLVGQGAQNEQFF TGCGCCAGCAGCTTGGTGGGACAGGGGGCGCAAAATGAGCAGTTCTTC
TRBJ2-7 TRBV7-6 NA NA CASSPEQGYVQYF TGTGCCAGCAGCCCTGAACAGGGTTACGTGCAGTACTTC
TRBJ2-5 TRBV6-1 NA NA CASSGGQETQYF TGTGCCAGCAGTGGGGGCCAAGAGACCCAGTACTTC
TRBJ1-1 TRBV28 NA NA CASSLGRSDTEAFF TGTGCCAGCAGTTTGGGGAGAAGTGACACTGAAGCTTTCTTT
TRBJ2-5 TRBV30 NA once CAWGRQETQYF TGTGCCTGGGGCAGGCAAGAGACCCAGTACTTC
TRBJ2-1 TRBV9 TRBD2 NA CASSPVGGRGDNEQFF TGTGCCAGCAGCCCCGTGGGCGGGAGGGGCGACAATGAGCAGTTCTTC
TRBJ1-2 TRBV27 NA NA CASSLREEGNGYTF TGTGCCAGCAGTTTACGAGAGGAGGGAAATGGCTACACCTTC
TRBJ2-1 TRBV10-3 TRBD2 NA CAITGTSGDYEQFF TGTGCCATCACCGGGACTAGCGGGGACTATGAGCAGTTCTTC
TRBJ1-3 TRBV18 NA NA CASSPNPGSVTGNTIYF TGTGCCAGCTCACCCAATCCGGGGTCGGTTACAGGAAACACCATATATTTT
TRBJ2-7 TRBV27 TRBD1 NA CASSPSRDRVEAEQYF TGTGCCAGCAGTCCTAGTCGGGACAGGGTTGAGGCCGAGCAGTACTTC
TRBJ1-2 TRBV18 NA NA CASSPGLTYGYTF TGTGCCAGCTCACCAGGGCTGACCTATGGCTACACCTTC
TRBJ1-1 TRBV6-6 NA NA CASTGPMNTEAFF TGTGCCAGCACTGGACCGATGAACACTGAAGCTTTCTTT
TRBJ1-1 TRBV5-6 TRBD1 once CASSPDRDTEAFF TGTGCCAGCAGCCCGGACAGGGACACTGAAGCTTTCTTT
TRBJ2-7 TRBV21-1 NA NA CASSRGTSYEQYF TGTGCCAGCAGCAGGGGGACTTCCTACGAGCAGTACTTC
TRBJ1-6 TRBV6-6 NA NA CATVLSNSYNSPLHF TGTGCCACCGTTTTGAGTAACTCCTATAATTCACCCCTCCACTTT
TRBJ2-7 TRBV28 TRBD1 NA CASSPGQGVGEQYF TGTGCCAGCAGCCCGGGACAGGGGGTCGGAGAGCAGTACTTC
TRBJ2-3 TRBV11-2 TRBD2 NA CASSVMGGSADTQYF TGTGCCAGCAGCGTGATGGGGGGGTCGGCAGATACGCAGTATTTT
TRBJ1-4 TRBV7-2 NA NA CASSPRRGSGEKLFF TGTGCCAGCAGCCCAAGGAGGGGGTCGGGAGAAAAACTGTTTTTT
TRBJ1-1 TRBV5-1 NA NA CASRAGLGVEAFF TGCGCCAGCAGGGCTGGACTGGGGGTTGAAGCTTTCTTT
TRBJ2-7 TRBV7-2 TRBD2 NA CASSPGLAGDEQYF TGTGCCAGCAGTCCCGGACTAGCGGGAGACGAGCAGTACTTC
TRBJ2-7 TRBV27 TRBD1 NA CASRRQGGYEQYF TGTGCCAGCAGGAGACAGGGGGGCTACGAGCAGTACTTC
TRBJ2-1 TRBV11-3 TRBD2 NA CASSSLAGDGNEQFF TGTGCCAGCAGCTCCCTAGCGGGAGATGGCAATGAGCAGTTCTTC
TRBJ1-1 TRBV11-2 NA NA CASSLGQAGAFF TGTGCCAGCAGCTTAGGGCAGGCCGGAGCTTTCTTT
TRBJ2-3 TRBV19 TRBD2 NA CASSISRTSDGTDTQYF TGTGCCAGTAGTATCTCCAGGACTAGCGATGGCACAGATACGCAGTATTTT
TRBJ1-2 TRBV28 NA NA CASSFVAAGHGYTF TGTGCCAGCAGTTTTGTGGCCGCCGGGCACGGCTACACCTTC
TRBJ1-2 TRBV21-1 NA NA CASSKPAGWDGYTF TGTGCCAGCAGCAAACCAGCAGGGTGGGATGGCTACACCTTC
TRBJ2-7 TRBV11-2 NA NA CASSLQGSLEQYF TGTGCCAGCAGCTTACAGGGGTCTTTGGAGCAGTACTTC
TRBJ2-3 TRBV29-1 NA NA CSADLSTDTQYF TGCAGCGCCGACCTAAGCACAGATACGCAGTATTTT
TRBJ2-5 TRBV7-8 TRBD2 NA CASSLIRGEETQYF TGTGCCAGCAGCTTAATCCGGGGGGAAGAGACCCAGTACTTC
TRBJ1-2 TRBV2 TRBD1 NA CASSGDSLYGYTF TGTGCCAGCAGCGGGGACAGCCTCTATGGCTACACCTTC
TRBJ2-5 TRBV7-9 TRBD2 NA CASSSAGGWAETQYF TGTGCCAGCAGCTCAGCCGGGGGGTGGGCGGAGACCCAGTACTTC
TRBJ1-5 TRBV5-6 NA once CASSARGDRRDSNQPQHF TGTGCCAGCAGCGCACGGGGCGACAGAAGAGATAGCAATCAGCCCCAGCATTTT
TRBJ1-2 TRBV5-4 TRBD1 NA CASSLAGQGRGAYGYTF TGTGCCAGCAGCTTGGCCGGACAGGGGAGGGGGGCCTATGGCTACACCTTC
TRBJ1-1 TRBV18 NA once CASSPRENTEAFF TGTGCCAGCTCACCGAGGGAGAACACTGAAGCTTTCTTT
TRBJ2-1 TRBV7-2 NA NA CASSQGLRQFF TGTGCCAGCAGCCAAGGACTCAGACAGTTCTTC
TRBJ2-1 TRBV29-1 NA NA CSAGRGYEQFF TGCAGCGCCGGGCGGGGCTATGAGCAGTTCTTC
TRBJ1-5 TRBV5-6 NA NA CASSPGGISNQPQHF TGTGCCAGCAGCCCGGGTGGTATCAGCAATCAGCCCCAGCATTTT